The rows below give T cell receptor beta chains drawn from one sample of a study of shared clonotypes between healthy human individuals. This table comes from immunoSEQ multiplex PCR, and its TCRdb copy is limited to in-frame clones, with some not included. The sample lists approximately 620,000 clones, more than 95% occurring once. Sequencing was done on a sample of naive CD4+ T cells sorted from blood. Receptors were obtained from a woman aged 25 to 39 in good health. Both conserved end residues are part of each CDR3. The D gene is left open where the match is weak. Size is omitted from some rows. Given values are once, few, many or a class for expanded clones.

>TRBD2|NA|TRBJ2-4|TRBV7-2
TGTGCCAGCAGACCCGGGGAGGGTAGAGCCAAAAACATTCAGTACTTC
CASRPGEGRAKNIQYF
>NA|NA|TRBJ2-7|TRBV28
TGTGCCAGCAGGCAGAGGGGATACGAGCAGTACTTC
CASRQRGYEQYF
>NA|NA|TRBJ1-5|TRBV28
TGTGCCACCCGAAACCCAAGCAATCAGCCCCAGCATTTT
CATRNPSNQPQHF
>TRBD1|NA|TRBJ1-2|TRBV19
TGTGCCAGTAGTATGAGCCGGACAGGCAACTATGGCTACACCTTC
CASSMSRTGNYGYTF
>NA|NA|TRBJ1-5|TRBV6-6
TGTGCCAGCAGTTACTCACAGGGCGATCAGCCCCAGCATTTT
CASSYSQGDQPQHF
>TRBD2|once|TRBJ2-1|TRBV28
TGTGCCAGCAGTCCCGTAGCGGGGCGAAGATACAATGAGCAGTTCTTC
CASSPVAGRRYNEQFF
>NA|NA|TRBJ2-2|TRBV18
TGTGCCAGCTCACCAGGGGCGTTGGCGGGGCGTACCGGGGAGCTGTTTTTT
CASSPGALAGRTGELFF
>NA|NA|TRBJ2-5|TRBV6-5
TGTGCCAGCAGTCAGGGACTCCTTCAAGAGACCCAGTACTTC
CASSQGLLQETQYF
>NA|NA|TRBJ2-3|TRBV27
TGTGCCAGCAGAGAAGAGGGTACGCAGTATTTT
CASREEGTQYF
>NA|NA|TRBJ1-3|TRBV2
TGTGCCAGCAGTGAACCCCGGGGGAGGGCTGGAAACACCATATATTTT
CASSEPRGRAGNTIYF
>NA|NA|TRBJ1-1|TRBV19
TGTGCCAGTAGTGGAGTTCTAGGGGCAGTAAGGCGTCTCTCCATGAACACTGAAGCTTTCTTT
CASSGVLGAVRRLSMNTEAFF
>TRBD1|NA|TRBJ1-5|TRBV5-8
TGTGCCAGCAGCAGGGACAGGCCCCTCAATCAGCCCCAGCATTTT
CASSRDRPLNQPQHF
>TRBD2|NA|TRBJ2-1|TRBV30
TGTGCCTGGAGGCCGGGACTAGCGGGAAACAATGAGCAGTTCTTC
CAWRPGLAGNNEQFF
>TRBD1|NA|TRBJ1-1|TRBV23-1
TGCGCCAGCAAAAGGGGGCCCAAGAGCACTGAAGCTTTCTTT
CASKRGPKSTEAFF
>NA|NA|TRBJ2-1|TRBV7-2
TGTGCCAGCAGCCCCTTCTCAAGTGATGAGCAGTTCTTC
CASSPFSSDEQFF
>NA|NA|TRBJ1-1|TRBV5-1
TGCGCCAGCAGCCCGCTAGGGGAAACTGAAGCTTTCTTT
CASSPLGETEAFF
>NA|NA|TRBJ1-2|TRBV28
TGTGCCAGCAGTTTAGGGGGTAGGGATGGCTACACCTTC
CASSLGGRDGYTF
>NA|NA|TRBJ2-6|TRBV28
TGTGCCAGCAGTGGGGCTTCGGGTGCTGGGGCCAACGTCCTGACTTTC
CASSGASGAGANVLTF
>TRBD2|NA|TRBJ2-1|TRBV27
TGTGCCAGCAGTCTCCTAGCGGGGGGTAATTACAATGAGCAGTTCTTC
CASSLLAGGNYNEQFF
>NA|NA|TRBJ2-7|TRBV20-1
TGCAGTGCTGACCCTACACGCGAGCAGTACTTC
CSADPTREQYF
>TRBD2|NA|TRBJ2-3|TRBV7-6
TGTGCCAGCAGCTTACTTGGGACTAGCGGGAGTGGAACGCAGTATTTT
CASSLLGTSGSGTQYF
>NA|NA|TRBJ1-3|TRBV15
TGTGCCACCAGCAGAGATAAGGGACAAGGGGGGACCTCTGGAAACACCATATATTTT
CATSRDKGQGGTSGNTIYF
>TRBD1|NA|TRBJ2-3|TRBV11-2
TGTGCCAGCAGCCTACAGGGGGCATTCGCAGATACGCAGTATTTT
CASSLQGAFADTQYF
>NA|NA|TRBJ1-1|TRBV28
TGTGCCACCCTCGAGGGGTCGACAAGGAACACTGAAGCTTTCTTT
CATLEGSTRNTEAFF
>TRBD1|NA|TRBJ1-1|TRBV7-9
TGTGCCAGCAGTACATACAGGGGGACGAACACTGAAGCTTTCTTT
CASSTYRGTNTEAFF
>NA|NA|TRBJ2-7|TRBV5-4
TGTGCCAGCAGCCCGGGACTCCCGAAAGCCTACGAGCAGTACTTC
CASSPGLPKAYEQYF
>NA|NA|TRBJ2-7|TRBV5-1
TGCGCCAGCAGCTCCGGGACCGGGGTCCGGGAGCAGTACTTC
CASSSGTGVREQYF
>NA|NA|TRBJ1-3|TRBV9
TGTGCCAGCAGCCCCGGCGGCGGCTCGGACACCATATATTTT
CASSPGGGSDTIYF
>TRBD1|NA|TRBJ1-4|TRBV28
TGTGCCAGCAGTTTACTAGAGAGGGGACAGGGCGAAAAACTGTTTTTT
CASSLLERGQGEKLFF
>NA|NA|TRBJ2-3|TRBV2
TGTGCCAGCAGTGAACGGTTGCGGTCCATTTATACGCAGTATTTT
CASSERLRSIYTQYF
>TRBD2|NA|TRBJ2-5|TRBV5-1
TGCGCCAGCAGAGCCGGCGGGAGGGGCGAATCGGAGACCCAGTACTTC
CASRAGGRGESETQYF
>TRBD2|NA|TRBJ2-7|TRBV7-3
TGTGCCAGCAGCCTAAGCGGGACGGGGGTCCGAGAGCAGTACTTC
CASSLSGTGVREQYF
>NA|NA|TRBJ2-3|TRBV7-6
TGTGCCAGCAGCTTAGCCGCGGGATCGGGGACAGATACGCAGTATTTT
CASSLAAGSGTDTQYF
>TRBD1|NA|TRBJ2-4|TRBV11-2
TGTGCCAGCAGCCCATGGGTGGACAGGGGGTCGGACATTCAGTACTTC
CASSPWVDRGSDIQYF
>NA|NA|TRBJ2-5|TRBV2
TGTGCCAGCAGAGAAACACGGTTCCAAGAGACCCAGTACTTC
CASRETRFQETQYF
>NA|NA|TRBJ2-2|TRBV10-1
TGCGCCAGCACCCGAACGAACACCGGGGAGCTGTTTTTT
CASTRTNTGELFF
>NA|NA|TRBJ2-3|TRBV5-1
TGCGCCAGCAGGCCTAGCCCTAGCACAGATACGCAGTATTTT
CASRPSPSTDTQYF
>NA|once|TRBJ1-2|TRBV6-1
TGTGCCAGCAGTGAAGTTGTAGCTAACTATGGCTACACCTTC
CASSEVVANYGYTF
>NA|NA|TRBJ1-2|TRBV11-2
TGTGCCAGCAGCTTGGGGGTCGTCGGAGGTTACTATGGCTACACCTTC
CASSLGVVGGYYGYTF
>NA|NA|TRBJ1-2|TRBV28
TGTGCCAGCAAAAAGACGGCGGTCTATGGCTACACCTTC
CASKKTAVYGYTF
>TRBD2|NA|TRBJ2-4|TRBV5-1
TGCGCCAGCAGCCCCAAGAAACTAGCGGGAGAAAGCATTCAGTACTTC
CASSPKKLAGESIQYF
>TRBD1|once|TRBJ2-5|TRBV6-5
TGTGCCAGCAGTCACGGACAGGGAGGCGAGACCCAGTACTTC
CASSHGQGGETQYF
>NA|NA|TRBJ2-3|TRBV7-8
TGTGCCAGCAGGCGCAGCGGAAGCACAGATACGCAGTATTTT
CASRRSGSTDTQYF
>NA|NA|TRBJ2-2|TRBV6-4
TGTGCCAGCAGTGACTCGAATGACAGGACAGACCTCACCGGGGAGCTGTTTTTT
CASSDSNDRTDLTGELFF
>NA|NA|TRBJ1-4|TRBV19
TGTGCCAGTAGGCGATCGCAGGGAGCAACTAATGAAAAACTGTTTTTT
CASRRSQGATNEKLFF
>NA|NA|TRBJ1-3|TRBV30
TGTGCCTGGAGTGAGGAAGGGCTGTCTGGAAACACCATATATTTT
CAWSEEGLSGNTIYF